This T cell receptor beta chain was identified during a study of blood T cells in healthy people across ages. Using a J-beta primer mix together with a sample-barcoded 5' primer, a second PCR was run for 7 to 11 cycles. From the 5' RACE reads, TCRdb called clonotypes with MiXCR, one entry per CDR3 protein. The profile shows 1.5 million to 2 million distinct CDR3 sequences, around 50% of them singletons. Germline CDR1 and CDR2: MNHNY and SVGAGI (reference sequence). The CDR3 consists of 12 residues. J lost 11 bases, V lost 6 bases, and 9 bases had no gene match. Input material: blood. The chain couples TRBV6-6 to TRBJ1-1; 7 bases are shared with TRBD1. The receptor comes from a woman in her thirties or forties in good health. CDR3 residues: CASSLQGMHAFF. CDR3 DNA sequence: TGTGCCAGCAGCTTACAGGGGATGCATGCTTTCTTT.